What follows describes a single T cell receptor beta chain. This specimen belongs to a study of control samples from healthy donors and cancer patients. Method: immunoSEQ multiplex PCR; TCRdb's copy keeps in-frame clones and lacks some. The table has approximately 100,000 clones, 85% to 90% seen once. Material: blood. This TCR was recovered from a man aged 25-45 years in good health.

The CDR3 is CASTWGTNGYTF. CDR3 DNA sequence: TGTGCCAGCACCTGGGGGACAAATGGCTACACCTTC. The rearrangement joins TRBV28 to TRBJ1-2; TRBD1 is a possible D gene (6 bases). Between the trimmed V and J ends, which lost 7 bases and 6 bases, there was a span of 12 bases. The CDR3 runs to 12 residues. The germline V gene has CDR1 MDHEN and CDR2 SYDVKM.